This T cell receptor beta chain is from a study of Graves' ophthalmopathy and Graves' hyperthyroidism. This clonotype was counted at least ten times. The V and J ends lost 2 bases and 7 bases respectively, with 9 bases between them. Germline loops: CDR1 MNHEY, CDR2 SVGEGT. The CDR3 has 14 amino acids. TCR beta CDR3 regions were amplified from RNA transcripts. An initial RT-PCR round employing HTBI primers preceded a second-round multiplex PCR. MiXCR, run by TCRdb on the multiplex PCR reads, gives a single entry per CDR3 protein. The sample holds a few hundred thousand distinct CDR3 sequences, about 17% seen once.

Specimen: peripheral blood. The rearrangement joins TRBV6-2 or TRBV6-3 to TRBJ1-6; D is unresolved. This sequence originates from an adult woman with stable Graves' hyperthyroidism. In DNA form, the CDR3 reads TGTGCCAGCAGTTACAAGGGTTACAATTCACCCCTCCACTTT. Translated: CASSYKGYNSPLHF.